Described below is a single TCR beta chain sequence and its context. Original methodology: Reference gene primers were amplified, and this amplification served to estimate nucleated cell counts. The protocol was immunoSEQ multiplex PCR, while the TCRdb copy is restricted to in-frame clones and leaves out a portion. V, J and clone size reflect that table, while D and trimming were determined from the DNA. The sample shows 130,000 to 150,000 clones, roughly four fifths of them seen only once. This sample is drawn from a study of blood T cell repertoires in COVID-19. The CDR3 has 19 residues. Germline CDR1 is SGHVS and CDR2 is FQNEAQ. V dropped 5 bases and J dropped 0; count of bases not matched to a gene: 10.

This clonotype was sampled from a woman older than 75 in a cohort sampled during active or convalescent COVID-19. V and J are TRBV7-8 and TRBJ2-7, with 16 bases lining up with TRBD2. Sequencing was done on a sample of peripheral blood. Here the CDR3 DNA reads TGTGCCAGCAGCGCCGCGGGACTAGCGGGGGGGATGAGCTCCTACGAGCAGTACTTC. Its translation is CASSAAGLAGGMSSYEQYF.